This T cell receptor (beta chain) emerged from a study of blood T cell repertoires in COVID-19. Sequencing was performed with immunoSEQ multiplex PCR; in TCRdb, only in-frame clones are kept and a portion is missing. The repertoire has roughly 410,000 clones, around 90% of them found once; the top ten carry 1.2%. Source material: peripheral blood. The receptor comes from a man aged 40-49 years with acute or convalescent COVID-19.

The CDR3 DNA reads as TGTGCCAGCAGCGTAGGGAGTAGCGGGGTACCCTACAATGAGCAGTTCTTC. It translates to CASSVGSSGVPYNEQFF. The J gene is TRBJ2-1, the V gene TRBV9; TRBD2 matches 8 bases. J was trimmed by 2 bases and V by 0 bases; bases with no gene match: 7. Germline CDR1 and CDR2: SGDLS and YYNGEE. The CDR3 is 17 residues long.